The next 9 T cell receptor beta chains were all read from a single sample in a study of blood T cell repertoires in COVID-19. Here immunoSEQ multiplex PCR was the method, and the copy in TCRdb shows in-frame clones only, minus some. The sample records tens of thousands of clones, approximately 85% being singletons. Sequenced input: peripheral blood. The receptors here all came from a man older than 75 with acute or convalescent COVID-19.

J is TRBJ2-7 and V is TRBV19; possible D gene TRBD1, 5 bases. The germline V gene encodes CDR1 LNHDA and CDR2 SQIVND (reference sequence). V lost 7 bases and J lost 1, with 8 bases in between. This CDR3 is 12 amino acids long. The CDR3 here is CASKDTSYEQYF. The CDR3 DNA reads TGTGCCAGTAAGGACACATCCTACGAGCAGTACTTC.

The CDR3 region is CASSKRTGPSEKLFF. CDR3 nucleotides: TGTGCCAGCAGTAAACGGACAGGGCCGTCGGAAAAACTGTTTTTT. This chain joins TRBV6-5 and TRBJ1-4, with 8 bases lining up with TRBD1. The CDR3 runs to 15 residues. Germline CDR1 is MNHEY and CDR2 is SVGAGI. Trimming took 5 bases from V and 8 from J; bases not matched to a gene: 10.

V is TRBV27 and J is TRBJ1-1; 8 bases line up with TRBD1. V was clipped by 8 bases and J by 3 bases; unmatched bases: 8. This CDR3 is 14 amino acids long. Germline CDR1 is MNHEY and CDR2 is SMNVEV (reference sequence). The CDR3 reads CASRRGQGYTEAFF. The CDR3 DNA follows: TGTGCCAGCCGCAGGGGGCAGGGGTACACTGAAGCTTTCTTT.

V gene TRBV5-1 combines with J gene TRBJ2-5; D possibly corresponds to TRBD1 (6 bases). The V and J ends lost 0 bases and 6 bases respectively, with 12 bases between them. The CDR3 contains 14 residues. Germline lookup yields CDR1 SGHRS and CDR2 YFSETQ. The DNA for the CDR3 is TGCGCCAGCAGCTTGGGGGCAGGGGAGAAGACCCAGTACTTC. This translates into CASSLGAGEKTQYF.

The V and J genes are TRBV11-2 and TRBJ1-2; D gene ambiguous. Trimming pared 1 base from V and 2 bases from J, leaving 8 bases between. This CDR3 has 14 residues. Germline V CDR1 and CDR2: SGHAT, FQNNGV. CDR3 DNA sequence: TGTGCCAGCAGCTTAGTTGGGGAGAACTATGGCTACACCTTC. Translated, it gives CASSLVGENYGYTF.

This sequence joins TRBV18 and TRBJ2-3, with 8 bases lining up with TRBD1. Per germline, CDR1 KGHSH and CDR2 LQKENI. The CDR3 totals 13 residues. V was pared by 5 bases and J by 4 bases, with 2 bases of the junction left unmatched. DNA for the CDR3: TGTGCCAGCTCAATACAGGGGGCAGATACGCAGTATTTT. Translation: CASSIQGADTQYF.

Only one count was recorded for this clone. The chain employs TRBV20-1 and TRBJ1-1, with a possible D match to TRBD1 (5 bases). Germline CDR1 reads DFQATT; CDR2 reads SNEGSKA (reference sequence). The CDR3 covers 11 residues. Trimming took 1 base from V and 10 from J, leaving 10 bases between them. The CDR3 region is CSARAQGRAFF. The DNA of the CDR3 is TGCAGTGCTAGAGCCCAGGGTAGAGCTTTCTTT.

The V gene is TRBV5-1, the J gene TRBJ2-7; the match to TRBD2 covers 10 bases. The trim removed 3 bases at V and 2 bases at J, leaving 8 bases unmatched. The CDR3 is made up of 16 amino acids. Germline lookup yields CDR1 SGHRS and CDR2 YFSETQ. The DNA for the CDR3 is TGCGCCAGCAGCTCGGGGGCTAGCGGGGGCGCCTACGAGCAGTACTTC. Its protein product is CASSSGASGGAYEQYF.

The rearrangement links TRBV3-1 (or the pseudogene TRBV3-2) to TRBJ1-3, with D hard to call. The ends were cut back, 0 bases at V and 3 bases at J, with 15 bases in the middle. Germline CDR1 and CDR2: LGHDT and YNNKEL (reference sequence). This CDR3 comprises 17 residues. CDR3 region: CASSQERKREIGNTIYF. The CDR3 DNA is TGTGCCAGCAGCCAAGAGCGGAAAAGGGAGATTGGAAACACCATATATTTT.